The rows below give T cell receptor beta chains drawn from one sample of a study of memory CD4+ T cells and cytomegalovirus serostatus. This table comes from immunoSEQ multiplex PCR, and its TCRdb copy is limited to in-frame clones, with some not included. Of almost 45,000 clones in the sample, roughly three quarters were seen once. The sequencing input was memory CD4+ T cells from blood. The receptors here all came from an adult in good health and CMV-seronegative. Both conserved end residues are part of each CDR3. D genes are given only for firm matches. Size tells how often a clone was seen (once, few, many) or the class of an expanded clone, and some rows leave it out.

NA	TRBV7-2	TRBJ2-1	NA	CASSPGSPVMSSYNEQFF	TGTGCCAGCAGCCCCGGGTCCCCCGTTATGAGCTCCTACAATGAGCAGTTCTTC
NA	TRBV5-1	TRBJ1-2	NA	CASSLDSGELGYGYTF	TGCGCCAGCAGCTTGGACAGTGGGGAATTGGGCTATGGCTACACCTTC
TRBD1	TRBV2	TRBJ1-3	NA	CASSEGVWTGIGNTIYF	TGTGCCAGCAGTGAAGGGGTTTGGACAGGGATTGGAAACACCATATATTTT
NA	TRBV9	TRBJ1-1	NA	CASSVAVENTEAFF	TGTGCCAGCAGCGTAGCGGTTGAGAACACTGAAGCTTTCTTT
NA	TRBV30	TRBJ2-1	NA	CAWSVASPYNEQFF	TGTGCCTGGAGTGTTGCTAGCCCCTACAATGAGCAGTTCTTC
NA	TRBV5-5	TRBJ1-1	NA	CASSLDSMNTEAFF	TGTGCCAGCAGCTTGGACAGCATGAACACTGAAGCTTTCTTT
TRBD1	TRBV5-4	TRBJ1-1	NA	CASTKNRGEANTEAFF	TGTGCCAGCACCAAGAACAGGGGAGAGGCGAACACTGAAGCTTTCTTT
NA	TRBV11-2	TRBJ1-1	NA	CASSLDRWGGEAFF	TGTGCCAGCAGCTTAGATAGGTGGGGCGGTGAAGCTTTCTTT
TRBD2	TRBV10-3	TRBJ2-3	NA	CAISTGTSGRTDTQYF	TGTGCCATCAGCACCGGGACTAGCGGGAGGACAGATACGCAGTATTTT
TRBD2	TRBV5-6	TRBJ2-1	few	CASRPVAGGPSDEQFF	TGTGCCAGCAGACCGGTAGCGGGAGGGCCCTCGGATGAGCAGTTCTTC
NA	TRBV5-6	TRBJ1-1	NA	CASSLVAGTEAFF	TGTGCCAGCAGCTTGGTTGCAGGCACTGAAGCTTTCTTT
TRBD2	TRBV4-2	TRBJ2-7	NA	CASSQDLTSGSIIYEQYF	TGTGCCAGCAGCCAAGATCTGACTAGCGGGAGTATTATCTACGAGCAGTACTTC
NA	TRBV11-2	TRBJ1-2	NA	CASSLQGPDGYTF	TGTGCCAGCAGCTTACAGGGGCCAGATGGCTACACCTTC
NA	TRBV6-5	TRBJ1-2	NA	CASRYLAGYTF	TGTGCCAGCAGGTACTTGGCGGGCTACACCTTC
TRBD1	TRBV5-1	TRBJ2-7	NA	CASSSGTGGPEQYF	TGCGCCAGCAGCTCCGGGACAGGGGGTCCCGAGCAGTACTTC
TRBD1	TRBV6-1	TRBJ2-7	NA	CASSSQGTYEQYF	TGTGCCAGCAGTTCACAGGGGACCTACGAGCAGTACTTC
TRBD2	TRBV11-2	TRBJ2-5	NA	CASSLGLGAETQYF	TGTGCCAGCAGTCTGGGACTAGGCGCAGAGACCCAGTACTTC
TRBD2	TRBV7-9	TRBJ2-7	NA	CASSLGAGMVYEQYF	TGTGCCAGCAGCTTAGGAGCGGGAATGGTATACGAGCAGTACTTC
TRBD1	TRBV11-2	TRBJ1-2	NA	CASSSSQGARYGYTF	TGTGCCAGCAGCTCCAGTCAGGGGGCGCGGTATGGCTACACCTTC
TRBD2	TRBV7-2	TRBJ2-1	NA	CASSWGTTYNEQFF	TGTGCCAGCAGCTGGGGGACTACCTACAATGAGCAGTTCTTC
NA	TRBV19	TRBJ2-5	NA	CASSGSGLKATQYF	TGTGCCAGTAGTGGTAGCGGCCTGAAAGCGACCCAGTACTTC
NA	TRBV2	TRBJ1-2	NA	CASSVEGTNYGYTF	TGTGCCAGCAGTGTAGAGGGTACTAACTATGGCTACACCTTC
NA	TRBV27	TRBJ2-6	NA	CASSPRGAGANVLTF	TGTGCCAGCAGTCCCAGGGGAGCTGGGGCCAACGTCCTGACTTTC
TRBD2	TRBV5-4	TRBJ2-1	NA	CASRPIAGGAYNEQFF	TGTGCCAGCAGACCAATAGCGGGTGGAGCCTACAATGAGCAGTTCTTC
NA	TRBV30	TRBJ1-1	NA	CAWTRTDNTEAFF	TGTGCCTGGACTAGGACGGATAACACTGAAGCTTTCTTT
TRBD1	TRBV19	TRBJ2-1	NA	CASSIFGQVANEQFF	TGTGCCAGTAGTATTTTCGGACAGGTCGCGAATGAGCAGTTCTTC
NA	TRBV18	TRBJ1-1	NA	CASFEDTEAFF	TGTGCGTCATTTGAGGACACTGAAGCTTTCTTT
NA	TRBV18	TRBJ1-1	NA	CASSRERVVNTEAFF	TGTGCCAGCTCGAGGGAGAGGGTTGTGAACACTGAAGCTTTCTTT
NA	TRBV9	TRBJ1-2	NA	CASSVQQGYGYTF	TGTGCCAGCAGCGTCCAACAGGGATATGGCTACACCTTC
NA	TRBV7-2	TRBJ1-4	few	CASSSPEEKLFF	TGTGCCAGCAGCTCGCCTGAGGAAAAACTGTTTTTT
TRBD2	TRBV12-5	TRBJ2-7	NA	CASGGLAGLKQYF	TGTGCTAGTGGAGGACTAGCGGGACTTAAGCAGTACTTC
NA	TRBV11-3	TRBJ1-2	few	CASGWAREPGYTF	TGTGCCAGCGGTTGGGCGAGGGAGCCCGGCTACACCTTC
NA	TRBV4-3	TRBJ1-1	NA	CASSQDHGTNEAFF	TGCGCCAGCAGCCAAGATCATGGGACTAATGAAGCTTTCTTT
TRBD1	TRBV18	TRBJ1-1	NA	CASSPGQGGNTEAFF	TGTGCCAGCTCCCCTGGACAGGGAGGGAACACTGAAGCTTTCTTT
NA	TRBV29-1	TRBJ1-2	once	CSVSSGPYGYTF	TGCAGCGTCTCTTCCGGACCCTATGGCTACACCTTC
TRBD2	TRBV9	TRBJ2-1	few	CASSVVSSGNNEQFF	TGTGCCAGCAGCGTAGTGTCTAGCGGGAACAATGAGCAGTTCTTC
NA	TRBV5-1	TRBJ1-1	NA	CASRRNPTVNTEAFF	TGCGCCAGCAGGAGGAACCCGACAGTGAACACTGAAGCTTTCTTT
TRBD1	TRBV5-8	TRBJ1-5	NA	CASSLEDRVSNQPQHF	TGTGCCAGCAGCTTGGAGGACAGGGTAAGCAATCAGCCCCAGCATTTT
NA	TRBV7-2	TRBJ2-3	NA	CASTPAGDTQYF	TGTGCCAGCACCCCCGCGGGGGATACGCAGTATTTT
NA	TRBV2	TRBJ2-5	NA	CASKGLAQETQYF	TGTGCCAGCAAGGGGCTTGCCCAAGAGACCCAGTACTTC
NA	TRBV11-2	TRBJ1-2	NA	CASSPAGIRNGYTF	TGTGCCAGCAGCCCAGCCGGGATTCGGAATGGCTACACCTTC
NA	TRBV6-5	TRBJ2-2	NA	CASLGRTNTGELFF	TGTGCCAGCCTCGGGCGGACTAACACCGGGGAGCTGTTTTTT
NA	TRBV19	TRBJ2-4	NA	CASSNRDIGNIQYF	TGTGCCAGTAGCAATAGGGACATCGGAAACATTCAGTACTTC